This T cell receptor (beta chain) originates from a study of T-cell reconstitution after alpha-beta-depleted transplantation in children. CDR1 KGHSH and CDR2 LQKENI come from the germline V gene. V shed 4 bases and J shed 5 bases, with 11 bases lying between them. This CDR3 has 14 amino acids. This clonotype appeared a few times. The authors prepared the TCRbeta library with unique molecular identifiers. TCRdb re-analysed the PCR reads in MiXCR, keeping a single row per CDR3 protein. The table has about 340,000 distinct CDR3 sequences, 10% to 15% seen once. This chain links TRBV18 with TRBJ1-4; D is perhaps TRBD1 (6 bases). The TCR comes from a human donor who donated a stem cell graft to a child with Fanconi anemia. The specimen was PBMCs, collected from the stem cell graft. The CDR3 DNA follows: TGTGCCAGCTCACTCAAACAGGGAAATGAAAAACTGTTTTTT. The encoded protein is CASSLKQGNEKLFF. The full variable domain, in which reference TRBV18 and TRBJ1-4 provide the parts outside the CDR3, is NAGVMQNPRHLVRRRGQEARLRCSPMKGHSHVYWYRQLPEEGLKFMVYLQKENIIDESGMPKERFSAEFPKEGPSILRIQQVVRGDSAAYFCASSLKQGNEKLFFGSGTQLSVL.